This T cell receptor (beta chain) was obtained from a study of cytomegalovirus exposure and HLA in healthy donors. Across the whole study: In an earlier analysis, some 110 million unique TCR beta sequences were found from some 180 million T cells.

Concerning this clone itself: What it binds is not known.

The PCR employed 60 Vbeta primers together with 13 Jbeta primers. Sequencing used immunoSEQ multiplex PCR; TCRdb keeps in-frame clones, though not all of them. This table holds around 110,000 clones. This CDR3 has 15 residues. The V gene end was trimmed by 2 bases and the J gene end by 2 bases; junction bases not matched to a gene: 3. The germline V gene encodes CDR1 MGHRA and CDR2 YSYEKL. Study-wide results and caveats: Prior analysis indicated that the majority of TCR beta V segments exhibited productivity approximately 87% or approximately 30% of the time.

This sequence originates from a man aged 40-49 years in good health and CMV-seropositive. The specimen sequenced was PBMCs. The chain is built from TRBV4-1 and TRBJ2-5; 9 nucleotides line up with TRBD2. The CDR3 loop reads CASSQSLAGQETQYF. CDR3 in DNA: TGCGCCAGCAGCCAATCGCTAGCGGGGCAAGAGACCCAGTACTTC.